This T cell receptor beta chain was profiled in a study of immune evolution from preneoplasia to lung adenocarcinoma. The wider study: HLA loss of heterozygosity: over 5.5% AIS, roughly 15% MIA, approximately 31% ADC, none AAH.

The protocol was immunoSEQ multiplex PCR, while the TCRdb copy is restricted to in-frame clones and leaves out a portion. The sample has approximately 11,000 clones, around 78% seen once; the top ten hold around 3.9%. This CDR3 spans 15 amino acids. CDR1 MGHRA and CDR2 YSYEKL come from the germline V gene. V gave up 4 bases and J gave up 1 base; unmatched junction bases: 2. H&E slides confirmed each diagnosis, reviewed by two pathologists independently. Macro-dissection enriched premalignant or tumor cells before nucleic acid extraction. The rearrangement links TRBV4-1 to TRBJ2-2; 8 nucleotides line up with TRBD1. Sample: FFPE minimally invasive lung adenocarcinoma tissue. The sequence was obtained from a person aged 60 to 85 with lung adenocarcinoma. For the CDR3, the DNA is TGCGCCAGCAGCCCGGGACAGGAGAACACCGGGGAGCTGTTTTTT. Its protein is CASSPGQENTGELFF.